This T cell receptor beta chain was documented in a study of cytomegalovirus exposure and HLA in healthy donors. Overall study: In terms of ancestry, the Caucasian-associated cluster contained about four fifths of the roughly 400 genotyped donors. Study results and caveats: There were fewer than 200 TCR beta chains listed as cytomegalovirus-associated.

Researchers ran the PCR with 60 Vbeta and 13 Jbeta primers. The data were produced by immunoSEQ multiplex PCR, yet TCRdb's version contains in-frame clones alone and is incomplete. Its listing shows roughly 90,000 clones. Worth noting for this clone: Its antigen is unknown.

This CDR3 is 16 amino acids long. Between the trimmed V and J ends, which lost 0 bases and 0 bases, there was a span of 9 bases. The germline CDR1 and CDR2 sequences are LNHDA and SQIVND (reference sequence). The receptor's source is a man aged 45-65 years in good health and CMV-seropositive. The V and J genes are TRBV19 and TRBJ1-5; tentatively, D is TRBD1 (5 bases). Sequences were obtained from PBMCs. CDR3: CASSIEAGFSNQPQHF. CDR3 bases: TGTGCCAGTAGTATAGAGGCAGGGTTTAGCAATCAGCCCCAGCATTTT.